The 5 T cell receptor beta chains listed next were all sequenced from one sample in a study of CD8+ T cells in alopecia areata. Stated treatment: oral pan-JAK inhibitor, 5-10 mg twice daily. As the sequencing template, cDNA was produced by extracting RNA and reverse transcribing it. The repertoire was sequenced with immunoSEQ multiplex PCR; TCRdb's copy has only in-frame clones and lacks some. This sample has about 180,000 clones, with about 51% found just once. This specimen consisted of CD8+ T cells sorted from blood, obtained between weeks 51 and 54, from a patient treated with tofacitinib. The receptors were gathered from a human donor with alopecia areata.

The DNA for the CDR3 is TGCAGCGTTGAAGATAGAGAGGGGGCCGGGGAGCTGTTTTTT. It codes for CSVEDREGAGELFF. J is TRBJ2-2 and V is TRBV29-1; possible D gene TRBD1, 6 bases. Germline V gene sequence: CDR1 SQVTM, CDR2 ANQGSEA. The CDR3 is 14 amino acids. V was pared by 0 bases and J by 6 bases, with 11 bases between.

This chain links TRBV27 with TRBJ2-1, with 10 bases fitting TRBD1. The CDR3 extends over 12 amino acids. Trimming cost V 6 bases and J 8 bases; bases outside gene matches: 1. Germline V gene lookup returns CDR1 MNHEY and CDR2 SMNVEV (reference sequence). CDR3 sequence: CASRTGGDEQFF. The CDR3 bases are TGTGCCAGCAGGACAGGGGGCGATGAGCAGTTCTTC.

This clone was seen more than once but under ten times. CDR3 bases: TGCAGCGCAAACGGGGGGGTGATGAACAATGAGCAGTTCTTC. It specifies CSANGGVMNNEQFF. The rearrangement uses TRBV29-1 and TRBJ2-1; TRBD2 agrees at 8 bases. CDR1 SQVTM and CDR2 ANQGSEA come from the germline V gene. The CDR3 has 14 residues. Trimming at V came to 7 bases and at J to 5 bases, leaving 10 bases not matched to a gene.

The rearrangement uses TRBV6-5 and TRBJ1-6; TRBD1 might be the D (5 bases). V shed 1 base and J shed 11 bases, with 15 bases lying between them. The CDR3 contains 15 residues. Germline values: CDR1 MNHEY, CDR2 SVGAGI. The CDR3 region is CASSYFGTPKTPLHF. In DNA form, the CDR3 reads TGTGCCAGCAGTTACTTCGGGACTCCCAAGACACCCCTCCACTTT.

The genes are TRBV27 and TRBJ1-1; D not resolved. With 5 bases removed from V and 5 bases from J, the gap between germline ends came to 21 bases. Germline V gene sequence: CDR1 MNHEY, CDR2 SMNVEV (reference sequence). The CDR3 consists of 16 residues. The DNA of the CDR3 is TGTGCCAGCAGTCCAGATATTGGCCCAAGCCCAACTGAAGCTTTCTTT. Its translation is CASSPDIGPSPTEAFF.